What follows describes a single T cell receptor (beta chain). The sample belongs to a study of blood T cell repertoires in COVID-19. Study as a whole: From the United States, Italy and Spain came samples of acute and convalescent COVID-19. PBMCs, B-cell-depleted T cells, or T cells were the source of the cDNA or gDNA that made up the material.

Original analysis: The assay estimated nucleated cells by amplifying reference gene primers. TCRdb keeps only in-frame clones here, not all; method: immunoSEQ multiplex PCR. That table gives V, J and clone size, and the DNA gave D and trimming. The sample comprises roughly 320,000 clones, roughly 85% of which are singletons, and roughly 7.8% rests with the top ten. The CDR3 extends over 14 amino acids. The germline V gene has CDR1 SQVTM and CDR2 ANQGSEA. V lost 6 bases to trimming and J lost 3 bases; unmatched junction nucleotides: 8. The source material was peripheral blood. The sequence was collected from a human donor in a cohort sampled during active COVID-19. The gene calls are TRBV29-1 and TRBJ1-1; TRBD1 aligns across 9 bases. The CDR3 nucleotides read TGCAGCGTACGGCCGGGACAGGGATACACTGAAGCTTTCTTT. Encoded protein: CSVRPGQGYTEAFF.